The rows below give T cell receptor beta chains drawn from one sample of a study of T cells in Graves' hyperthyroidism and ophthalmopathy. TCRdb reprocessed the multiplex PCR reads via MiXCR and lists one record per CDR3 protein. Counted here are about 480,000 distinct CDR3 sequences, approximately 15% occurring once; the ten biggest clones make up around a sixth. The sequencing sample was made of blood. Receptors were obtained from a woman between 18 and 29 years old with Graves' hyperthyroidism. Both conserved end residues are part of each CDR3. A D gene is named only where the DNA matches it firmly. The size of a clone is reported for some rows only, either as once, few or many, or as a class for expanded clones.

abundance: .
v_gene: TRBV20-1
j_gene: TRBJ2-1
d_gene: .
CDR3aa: CSANRLDNEQFF
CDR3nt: TGCAGTGCTAATAGACTAGACAATGAGCAGTTCTTC

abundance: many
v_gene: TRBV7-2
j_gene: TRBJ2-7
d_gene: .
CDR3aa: CASSRLSPATYEQYF
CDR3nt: TGTGCCAGCAGCCGGCTATCCCCGGCAACCTACGAGCAGTACTTC

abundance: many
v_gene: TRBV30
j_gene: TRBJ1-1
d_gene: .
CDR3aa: CAWGTGPGTEAFF
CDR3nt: TGTGCCTGGGGTACAGGGCCTGGCACTGAAGCTTTCTTT

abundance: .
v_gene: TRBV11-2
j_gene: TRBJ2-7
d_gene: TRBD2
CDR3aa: CASSHRSTSGSRFEQYF
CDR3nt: TGTGCCAGCAGCCACCGCTCGACTAGCGGGAGTCGGTTCGAGCAGTACTTC

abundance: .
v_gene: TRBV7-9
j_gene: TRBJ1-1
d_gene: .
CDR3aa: CASNDLGGTEAFF
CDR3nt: TGTGCCAGCAACGATTTAGGTGGAACTGAAGCTTTCTTT

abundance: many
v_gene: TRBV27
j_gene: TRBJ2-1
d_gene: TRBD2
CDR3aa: CASTNYRTGLAGRNEQFF
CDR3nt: TGTGCCAGCACAAATTATCGAACCGGACTAGCGGGCCGTAATGAGCAGTTCTTC

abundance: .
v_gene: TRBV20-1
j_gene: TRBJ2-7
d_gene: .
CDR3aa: CSARVQGRGGDTYEQYF
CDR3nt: TGCAGTGCTAGAGTACAGGGACGGGGCGGGGATACCTACGAGCAGTACTTC

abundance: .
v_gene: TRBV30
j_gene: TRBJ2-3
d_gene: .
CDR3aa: CAWSVSQGNPDTQYF
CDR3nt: TGTGCCTGGAGTGTTTCCCAGGGAAATCCGGATACGCAGTATTTT

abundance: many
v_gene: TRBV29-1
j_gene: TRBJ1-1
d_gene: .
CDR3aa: CSGGVEGSVAEAFF
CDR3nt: TGCAGCGGAGGGGTGGAGGGAAGTGTCGCTGAAGCTTTCTTT

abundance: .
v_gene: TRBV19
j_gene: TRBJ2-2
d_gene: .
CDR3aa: CASTLVWVRDTGELFF
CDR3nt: TGTGCCAGTACTTTAGTGTGGGTTCGTGACACCGGGGAGCTGTTTTTT

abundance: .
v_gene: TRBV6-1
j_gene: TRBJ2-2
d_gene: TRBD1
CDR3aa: CASRSPGQLAGELFF
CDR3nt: TGTGCCAGCAGATCTCCGGGACAGTTAGCCGGGGAGCTGTTTTTT

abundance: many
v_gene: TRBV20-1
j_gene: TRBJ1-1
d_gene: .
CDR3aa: CSASNYAEAFF
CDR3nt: TGCAGTGCTAGCAATTACGCTGAAGCTTTCTTT

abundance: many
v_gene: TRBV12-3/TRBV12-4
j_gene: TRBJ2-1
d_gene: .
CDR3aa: CASNGGRTDNEQFF
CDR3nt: TGTGCCAGCAACGGAGGCCGCACTGACAATGAGCAGTTCTTC

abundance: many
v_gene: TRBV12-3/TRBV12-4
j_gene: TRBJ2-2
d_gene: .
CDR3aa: CASSRPAGQNTGELFF
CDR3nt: TGTGCCAGCAGTCGTCCCGCGGGACAAAACACCGGGGAGCTGTTTTTT

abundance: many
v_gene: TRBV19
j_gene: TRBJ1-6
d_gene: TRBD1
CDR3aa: CASRPGQGEYSPLHF
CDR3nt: TGTGCCAGTAGGCCGGGACAGGGGGAGTATTCACCCCTCCACTTT

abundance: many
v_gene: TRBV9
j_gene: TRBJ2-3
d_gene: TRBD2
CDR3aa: CASSARGQSKLAGGMSGTDTQYF
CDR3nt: TGTGCCAGCAGCGCAAGAGGACAGTCGAAACTAGCGGGAGGGATGTCGGGCACAGATACGCAGTATTTT

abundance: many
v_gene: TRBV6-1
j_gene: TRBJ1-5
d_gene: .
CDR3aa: CASSARGPQHF
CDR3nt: TGTGCCAGCAGTGCCAGGGGACCCCAGCATTTT

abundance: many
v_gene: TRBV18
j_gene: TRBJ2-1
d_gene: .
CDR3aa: CASSPTGLAGHHNEQFF
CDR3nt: TGTGCCAGCTCACCAACAGGTCTGGCGGGCCACCACAATGAGCAGTTCTTC

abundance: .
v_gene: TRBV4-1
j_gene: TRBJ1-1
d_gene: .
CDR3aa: CASSQDRRAEAEAFF
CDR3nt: TGCGCCAGCAGCCAAGATCGGAGGGCGGAGGCTGAAGCTTTCTTT

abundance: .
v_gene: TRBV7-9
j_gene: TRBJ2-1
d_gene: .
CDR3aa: CASSFGTTHYNEQFF
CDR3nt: TGTGCCAGCAGCTTTGGAACCACTCACTACAATGAGCAGTTCTTC

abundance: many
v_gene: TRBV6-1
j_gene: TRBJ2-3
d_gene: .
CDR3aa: CASSDGATRRADTQYF
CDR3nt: TGTGCCAGCAGTGATGGGGCCACAAGAAGGGCAGATACGCAGTATTTT

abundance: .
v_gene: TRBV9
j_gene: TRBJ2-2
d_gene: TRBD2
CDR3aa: CASSAHLLADYTGELFF
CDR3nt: TGTGCCAGCAGCGCCCACCTGCTAGCGGATTACACCGGGGAGCTGTTTTTT

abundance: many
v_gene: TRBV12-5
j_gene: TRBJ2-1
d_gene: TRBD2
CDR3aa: CASGFLAGSYNEQFF
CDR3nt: TGTGCTAGTGGTTTCCTAGCGGGATCCTACAATGAGCAGTTCTTC

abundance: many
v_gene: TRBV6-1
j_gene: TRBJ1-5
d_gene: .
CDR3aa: CASSEVAGVGQPQHF
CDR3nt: TGTGCCAGCAGTGAAGTGGCAGGGGTAGGACAGCCCCAGCATTTT

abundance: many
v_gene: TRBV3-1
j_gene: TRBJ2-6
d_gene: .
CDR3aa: CASSQDTRAPGANVLTF
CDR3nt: TGTGCCAGCAGCCAAGATACGCGGGCCCCTGGGGCCAACGTCCTGACTTTC

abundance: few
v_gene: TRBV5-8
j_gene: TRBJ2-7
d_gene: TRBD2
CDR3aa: CASSLGLAGVGEQYF
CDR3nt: TGTGCCAGCAGCTTGGGACTAGCGGGGGTCGGGGAGCAGTACTTC

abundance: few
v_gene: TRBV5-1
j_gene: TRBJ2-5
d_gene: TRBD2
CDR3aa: CASSLSTSGSMGETQYF
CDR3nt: TGCGCCAGCAGCTTGAGTACTAGCGGGAGTATGGGAGAGACCCAGTACTTC

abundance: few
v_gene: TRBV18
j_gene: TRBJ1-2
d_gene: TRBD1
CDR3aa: CASSPMSSDRDYGYTF
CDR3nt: TGTGCCAGCTCACCAATGAGTTCGGACAGGGACTATGGCTACACCTTC

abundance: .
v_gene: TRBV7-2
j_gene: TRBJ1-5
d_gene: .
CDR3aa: CASSFLGMSQPQHF
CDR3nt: TGTGCCAGCAGCTTCCTGGGGATGAGTCAGCCCCAGCATTTT

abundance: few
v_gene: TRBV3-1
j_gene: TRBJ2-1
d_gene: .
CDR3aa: CASSQEARRGSYNEQFF
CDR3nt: TGTGCCAGCAGCCAAGAAGCACGAAGGGGCTCCTACAATGAGCAGTTCTTC

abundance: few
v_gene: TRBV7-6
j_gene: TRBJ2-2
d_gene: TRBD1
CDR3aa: CASSRRQGTGELFF
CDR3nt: TGTGCCAGCAGCCGACGACAGGGCACCGGGGAGCTGTTTTTT

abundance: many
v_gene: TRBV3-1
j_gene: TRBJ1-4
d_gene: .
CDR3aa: CASSHHDLNEKLFF
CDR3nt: TGTGCCAGCAGCCACCATGATCTTAATGAAAAACTGTTTTTT

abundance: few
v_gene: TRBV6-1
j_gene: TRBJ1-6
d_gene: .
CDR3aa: CASSEVKKQGRGSPLHF
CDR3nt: TGTGCCAGCAGTGAAGTGAAGAAACAGGGTAGAGGTTCACCCCTCCACTTT

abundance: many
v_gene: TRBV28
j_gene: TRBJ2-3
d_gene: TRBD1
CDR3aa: CASTDRVGDTQYF
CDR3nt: TGTGCCAGCACGGACAGGGTCGGAGATACGCAGTATTTT

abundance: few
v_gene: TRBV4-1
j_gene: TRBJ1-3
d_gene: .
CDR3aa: CASSQRASPSGNTIYF
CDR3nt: TGCGCCAGCAGCCAACGGGCATCCCCCTCTGGAAACACCATATATTTT

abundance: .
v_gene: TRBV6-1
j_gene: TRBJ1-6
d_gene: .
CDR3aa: CATLGDGNSPLHF
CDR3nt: TGTGCCACCCTGGGGGACGGTAATTCACCCCTCCACTTT

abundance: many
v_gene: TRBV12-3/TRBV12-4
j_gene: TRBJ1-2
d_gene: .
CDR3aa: CASSFNGGNYGYTF
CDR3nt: TGTGCCAGCAGTTTTAATGGGGGCAACTATGGCTACACCTTC

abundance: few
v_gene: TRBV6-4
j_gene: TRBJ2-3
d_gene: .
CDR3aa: CASSEAGTRTDTQYF
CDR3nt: TGTGCCAGCAGTGAAGCAGGGACCCGCACAGATACGCAGTATTTT

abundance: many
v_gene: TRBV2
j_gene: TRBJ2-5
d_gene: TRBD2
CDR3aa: CASGTSGSGPRGETQYF
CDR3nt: TGTGCCAGCGGGACTAGCGGGAGCGGGCCACGAGGAGAGACCCAGTACTTC

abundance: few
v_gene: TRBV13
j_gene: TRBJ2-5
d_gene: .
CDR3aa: CANSLRETIQYF
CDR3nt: TGTGCCAACAGCTTAAGGGAGACAATTCAGTACTTC

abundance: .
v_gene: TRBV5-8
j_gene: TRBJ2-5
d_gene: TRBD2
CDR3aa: CASSLPTIGLAEETQYF
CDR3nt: TGTGCCAGCAGCTTACCGACCATCGGACTAGCGGAAGAGACCCAGTACTTC

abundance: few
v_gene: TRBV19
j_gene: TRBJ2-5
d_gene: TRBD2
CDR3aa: CASTSRVAGQETQYF
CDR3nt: TGTGCCAGTACGTCGCGGGTAGCGGGACAAGAGACCCAGTACTTC

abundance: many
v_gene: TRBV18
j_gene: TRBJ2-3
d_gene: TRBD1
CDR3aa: CASSPRDSNTDTQYF
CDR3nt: TGTGCCAGCTCACCAAGGGACAGCAACACAGATACGCAGTATTTT

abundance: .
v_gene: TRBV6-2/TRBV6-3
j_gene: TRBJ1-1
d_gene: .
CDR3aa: CASSRGHPNTEAFF
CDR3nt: TGTGCCAGCAGTCGGGGACATCCGAACACTGAAGCTTTCTTT

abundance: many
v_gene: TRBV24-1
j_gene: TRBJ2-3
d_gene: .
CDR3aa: CATSEPRDSTDTQYF
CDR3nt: TGTGCCACCAGTGAGCCCCGGGACAGCACAGATACGCAGTATTTT